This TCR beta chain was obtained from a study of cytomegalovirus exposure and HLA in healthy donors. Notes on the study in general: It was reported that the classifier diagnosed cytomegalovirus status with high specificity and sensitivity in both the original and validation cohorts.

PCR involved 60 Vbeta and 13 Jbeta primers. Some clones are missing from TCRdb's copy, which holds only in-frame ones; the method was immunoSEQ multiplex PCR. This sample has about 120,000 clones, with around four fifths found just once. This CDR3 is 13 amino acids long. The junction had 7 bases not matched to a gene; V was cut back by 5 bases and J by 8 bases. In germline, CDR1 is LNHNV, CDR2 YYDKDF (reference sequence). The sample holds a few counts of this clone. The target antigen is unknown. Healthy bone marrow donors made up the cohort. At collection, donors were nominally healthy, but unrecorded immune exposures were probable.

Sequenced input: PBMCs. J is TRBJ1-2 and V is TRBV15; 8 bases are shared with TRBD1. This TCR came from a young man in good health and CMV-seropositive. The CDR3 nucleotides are TGTGCCACCAGCCGCCGGACAGGGCAGGGCTACACCTTC. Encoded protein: CATSRRTGQGYTF.